The present TCR beta chain was sequenced within a study of lymphopenia after photon versus proton radiotherapy. Findings of the study overall: Post-nadir TCR diversity decline inversely tracked overall survival among those who died. Only patients who died were analyzed for survival; proton advantage is unproven. Proton therapy kept repertoires fairly stable, unlike photons, which gained effector/memory cells.

Assay: immunoSEQ multiplex PCR; the TCRdb copy retains only in-frame clones and omits some. The table records 60,000 or so clones, around 88% of them present only once. The germline V gene has CDR1 SGHTA and CDR2 FQGNSA. CDR3 length: 13 amino acids. The ends were cut back, 5 bases at V and 8 bases at J, with 13 bases in the middle. With respect to this clone: As yet, its antigen is unknown.

The chain uses TRBV7-2 and TRBJ2-1, with a weak D call TRBD1 (6 bases). The clonotype was recovered from a man aged 35 to 55 with gastric cancer. Material: peripheral blood, obtained from a patient treated with photon-based radiotherapy. The CDR3, as DNA: TGTGCCAGCAGCCTCTACAGGGTCTATGAGCAGTTCTTC. This codes for CASSLYRVYEQFF.